This T cell receptor (beta chain) was sequenced for a study of T cells in narcolepsy. Study-level points and caveats: HCRT-specific and TRIB2-specific autoreactive clonotypes appeared among same-patient CSF and blood CD4+ clonotypes. Blood of same and different patients, but not healthy controls, reportedly held recurring autoreactive clonotypes.

Trimming stripped 7 bases from V and 2 bases from J, with 11 bases between. Germline values: CDR1 LNHDA, CDR2 SQIVND (reference sequence). The CDR3 consists of 14 residues. Assay used: immunoSEQ multiplex PCR; TCRdb lists only in-frame clones, some missing. The sample lists about 24,000 clones, 55% to 65% occurring once. This clone was seen a handful of times. Antigen: not known. Sequencing was done on a sample of memory (CD45RA-) CD4+ T cells from blood. The TCR was taken from a human donor in good health. The chain is built from TRBV19 and TRBJ2-2; D may be TRBD1 (6 bases). The CDR3 bases are TGTGCCAGTACCTTGGGACAAAACACCGGGGAGCTGTTTTTT. Residues: CASTLGQNTGELFF.